The source of this TCR beta chain is a study of T cells in Graves' hyperthyroidism and ophthalmopathy. CDR3 length: 15 amino acids. V was pared by 7 bases and J by 0 bases, with 6 bases of the junction left unmatched. The V gene's germline CDR1 is SNHLY and CDR2 FYNNEI. Fresh peripheral blood, approximately 9.1 ml, was the source of the PBMCs. Template material for amplifying TCR beta CDR3 regions consisted of RNA transcripts. Carried out on the TCR CDR3, a first-round RT-PCR used the HTBI primer set. TCRdb re-called the multiplex PCR reads through MiXCR, storing one row per CDR3 protein. The sample lists some 620,000 distinct CDR3 sequences; around 15% were seen once. This clonotype was counted at least ten times.

Sequenced sample: blood. The chain has TRBV2 and TRBJ2-1, with 7 bases aligning to TRBD1. The receptor was derived from a woman aged 25 to 39 with Graves' hyperthyroidism. The CDR3: CASTRQGTSYNEQFF. For the CDR3, the DNA is TGTGCCAGCACCCGACAGGGAACCTCCTACAATGAGCAGTTCTTC. The whole variable domain, filled in from reference TRBV2 and TRBJ2-1, reads EPEVTQTPSHQVTQMGQEVILRCVPISNHLYFYWYRQILGQKVEFLVSFYNNEISEKSEIFDDQFSVERPDGSNFTLKIRSTKLEDSAMYFCASTRQGTSYNEQFFGPGTRLTVL.